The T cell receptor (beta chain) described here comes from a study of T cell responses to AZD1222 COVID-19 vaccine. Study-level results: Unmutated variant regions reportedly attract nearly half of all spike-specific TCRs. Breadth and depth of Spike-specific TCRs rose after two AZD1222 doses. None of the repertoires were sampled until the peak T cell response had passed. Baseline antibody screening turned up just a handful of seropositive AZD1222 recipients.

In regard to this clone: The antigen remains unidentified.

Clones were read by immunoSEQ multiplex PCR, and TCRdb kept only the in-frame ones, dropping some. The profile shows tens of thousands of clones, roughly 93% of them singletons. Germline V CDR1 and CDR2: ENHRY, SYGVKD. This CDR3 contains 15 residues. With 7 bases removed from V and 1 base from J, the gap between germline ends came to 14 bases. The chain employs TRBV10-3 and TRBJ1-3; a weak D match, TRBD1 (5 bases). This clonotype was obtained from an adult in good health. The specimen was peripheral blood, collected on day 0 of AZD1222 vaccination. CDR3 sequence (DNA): TGTGCCATCACCCCTCAATGGGGGTCTGGAAACACCATATATTTT. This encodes CAITPQWGSGNTIYF.